This T cell receptor beta chain was recovered during a study of blood T cell repertoires in COVID-19. The table came from immunoSEQ multiplex PCR; TCRdb's copy has only in-frame clones and leaves some out. The sample includes under 40,000 clones, 75% to 90% of them seen just once. The germline gives CDR1 SNHLY, CDR2 FYNNEI. After removal of 6 bases from V and 4 bases from J, the junction contained 7 bases not matched to a gene. The CDR3 covers 15 residues. This clone has only one observation. The chain couples TRBV2 to TRBJ1-5; 9 nucleotides line up with TRBD1. The origin of this receptor is a woman of 80 years or more with active or convalescent COVID-19. Material for sequencing was peripheral blood. The CDR3 bases are TGTGCCAGCAGCCTGGACAGGGGATTAAATCAGCCCCAGCATTTT. Translating it yields CASSLDRGLNQPQHF.